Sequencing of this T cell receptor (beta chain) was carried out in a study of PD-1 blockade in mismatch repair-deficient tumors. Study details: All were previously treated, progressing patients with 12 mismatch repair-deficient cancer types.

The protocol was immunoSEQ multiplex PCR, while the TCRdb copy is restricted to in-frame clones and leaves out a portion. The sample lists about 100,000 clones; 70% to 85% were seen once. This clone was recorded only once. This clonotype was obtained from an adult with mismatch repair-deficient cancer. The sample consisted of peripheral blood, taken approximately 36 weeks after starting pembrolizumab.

The CDR3 loop is CASRIGKTQYF. The CDR3 nucleotides are TGTGCCAGCAGGATAGGAAAGACCCAGTACTTC. V usage is TRBV6-1 and J usage is TRBJ2-5; D ambiguous. CDR1 is MNHNS, CDR2 SASEGT, per germline. This CDR3 contains 11 residues. Trimming left V 6 bases short and J 6 bases short, with 8 bases between.